Listed here is a single TCR beta chain. Its specificity is not known. Assay: immunoSEQ multiplex PCR; the TCRdb copy retains only in-frame clones and omits some. The data show 85,000 to 90,000 clones, about 89% seen once. The data originate from a study of T cell repertoires and HLA-DP antigens. This CDR3 has 15 amino acids. Trimming cost V 0 bases and J 5 bases; bases outside gene matches: 4. Per the germline V gene, CDR1 is SGHRS and CDR2 is YFSETQ. Study results and caveats: Against both alloantigens, CD137+ clonality was similar, around 0.36. Average cumulative frequency of previously undetected clones was about 40% against one allele and roughly 47% against the other.

The TCR was taken from a man in his forties or fifties in good health and CMV-seronegative. The sequenced sample consisted of CD4+ T cells from PBMCs. The chain uses TRBV5-1 and TRBJ2-2, with 7 bases lining up with TRBD1. The DNA for the CDR3 is TGCGCCAGCAGCTTGGATCCAGGGGGAACCGGGGAGCTGTTTTTT. Translating gives CASSLDPGGTGELFF.